These 32 T cell receptor beta chains were sequenced from one sample in a study of technical replicates of blood from a few donors. The repertoire was sequenced with immunoSEQ multiplex PCR; TCRdb's copy has only in-frame clones and lacks some. The table shows under 90,000 clones, with 98% occurring only once. The sequenced sample consisted of T cells isolated from PBMCs. These receptors were collected from a human donor in good health.

This clone was counted once. The V call is TRBV7-8, the J call TRBJ1-1; TRBD1 matches 9 bases. The length of the CDR3 is 13 residues. The germline gives CDR1 SGHVS, CDR2 FQNEAQ. V lost 8 bases to trimming and J lost 5 bases; unmatched junction nucleotides: 6. CDR3 nucleotide sequence: TGTGCCAGCTCCGGGACAGGGAAAACTGAAGCTTTCTTT. The encoded protein is CASSGTGKTEAFF.

This clone was seen only once. The chain is built from TRBV11-2 and TRBJ2-5, with D maybe TRBD2 (7 bases). V lost 2 bases and J 1 base, leaving 14 bases between the germline ends. This CDR3 is 16 amino acids long. Looked up from germline, CDR1 is SGHAT and CDR2 is FQNNGV. CDR3 sequence: CASSLSLGGAQETQYF. The CDR3 DNA reads TGTGCCAGCAGCTTATCGTTGGGGGGGGCCCAAGAGACCCAGTACTTC.

The chain recombines TRBV7-2 with TRBJ1-1, with 7 bases identical to TRBD1. Germline V gene sequence: CDR1 SGHTA, CDR2 FQGNSA. CDR3 length: 14 amino acids. Unmatched junction bases numbered 8, after V lost 6 bases and J lost 4 bases. This chain's CDR3 is CASRRDRASTEAFF. CDR3 coding DNA: TGTGCCAGCAGAAGAGACAGGGCGAGCACTGAAGCTTTCTTT.

The genes are TRBV14 and TRBJ2-4; 8 nucleotides match TRBD1. The trim removed 6 bases at V and 0 bases at J, leaving 7 bases unmatched. The length of the CDR3 is 16 residues. CDR1 and CDR2 (germline): SGHDN, FVKESK. The DNA of the CDR3 is TGTGCCAGCAGTCGCGACAGGGGACTAGCCAAAAACATTCAGTACTTC. Residues: CASSRDRGLAKNIQYF.

The rearrangement joins TRBV6-5 to TRBJ2-7; possibly TRBD1 for D (6 bases). Trimming took 0 bases from V and 5 from J, leaving 17 bases between them. Germline CDR1 reads MNHEY; CDR2 reads SVGAGI. The CDR3 totals 16 residues. CDR3 sequence reads: CASSYSLLSGQNEQYF. CDR3 nucleotides: TGTGCCAGCAGTTACTCCCTCCTTTCTGGACAGAACGAGCAGTACTTC.

The chain carries TRBV29-1 and TRBJ1-1; D not resolved. The CDR3 has 14 amino acids. Trimming cost V 1 base and J 6 bases, with 15 bases left between them. Germline V CDR1 and CDR2: SQVTM, ANQGSEA. DNA of the CDR3: TGCAGCGTTGAAGGCAAATCAGATTCCCCTGAAGCTTTCTTT. Encoded protein: CSVEGKSDSPEAFF.

V and J are TRBV18 and TRBJ2-5; tentatively, D is TRBD1 (6 bases). V was trimmed by 1 base and J by 3 bases, leaving 9 bases between them. In germline, CDR1 is KGHSH, CDR2 LQKENI. The CDR3 contains 14 residues. This chain's CDR3 is CASSPRNREETQYF. As DNA, the CDR3 is TGTGCCAGCTCACCACGGAACAGGGAAGAGACCCAGTACTTC.

The genes are TRBV7-9 and TRBJ1-2, with D hard to call. The CDR3 is 15 amino acids. V was clipped by 0 bases and J by 2 bases, with 10 bases between them. CDR1 SEHNR and CDR2 FQNEAQ come from the germline V gene (reference sequence). The CDR3 nucleotides are TGTGCCAGCAGCTTAGCGGTCAGATACAACTATGGCTACACCTTC. Translated: CASSLAVRYNYGYTF.

The chain joins TRBV4-1 to TRBJ1-4; 7 nucleotides agree with TRBD1. The junction had 2 bases not matched to a gene; V was cut back by 4 bases and J by 0 bases. The CDR3 totals 15 residues. Per the germline V gene, CDR1 is MGHRA and CDR2 is YSYEKL. CDR3 DNA sequence: TGCGCCAGCAGCCTAACAGGGGCAACTAATGAAAAACTGTTTTTT. It yields the protein CASSLTGATNEKLFF.

This clone showed up just once. The chain recombines TRBV12-5 with TRBJ2-7; TRBD1 agrees at 7 bases. CDR3 length: 10 amino acids. Germline V lookup: CDR1 LGHNT, CDR2 FRNRAP. J gave up 5 bases and V 9 bases, and 1 base lay outside the gene matches. The CDR3 nucleotides are TGTGCTAGCAGGGGGAACGAGCAGTACTTC. Amino acid sequence: CASRGNEQYF.

The V call is TRBV4-1, the J call TRBJ1-3; D not certain. This CDR3 contains 17 residues. The germline V gene encodes CDR1 MGHRA and CDR2 YSYEKL. V lost 2 bases, J lost 1 base, and 15 bases lay in between. As DNA, the CDR3 is TGCGCCAGCAGCCAATTTTTGGGAGGATTGTCTGGAAACACCATATATTTT. Residues: CASSQFLGGLSGNTIYF.

This chain links TRBV4-1 with TRBJ2-3; TRBD2 matches 9 bases. Unmatched junction bases numbered 14, after V lost 5 bases and J lost 2 bases. The CDR3 loop spans 18 amino acids. Germline-derived CDR1 and CDR2 are MGHRA and YSYEKL. CDR3 sequence (DNA): TGCGCCAGCAGCTCAAGTGGGGGGCGGGAGGGCCCCACAGATACGCAGTATTTT. It translates to CASSSSGGREGPTDTQYF.

The rearrangement uses TRBV7-8 and TRBJ2-5, with a weak D call TRBD2 (6 bases). The CDR3 has 14 residues. V shed 2 bases and J shed 1 base, with 8 bases lying between them. Germline CDR1 reads SGHVS; CDR2 reads FQNEAQ. DNA of the CDR3: TGTGCCAGCAGCTTATTGGGGGGCCAAGAGACCCAGTACTTC. The encoded protein is CASSLLGGQETQYF.

The chain couples TRBV7-8 to TRBJ1-2, with 8 bases lining up with TRBD1. The V and J ends lost 6 bases and 3 bases, in that order; junction bases with no gene match: 3. This CDR3 has 13 amino acids. Germline lookup yields CDR1 SGHVS and CDR2 FQNEAQ. The CDR3, as DNA: TGTGCCAGCAGGGAGGACAGGGACTATGGCTACACCTTC. It encodes CASREDRDYGYTF.

The V gene is TRBV6-1, the J gene TRBJ1-5, with unresolved D. V dropped 7 bases and J dropped 8 bases, with 15 bases sitting between them. Germline assignment: CDR1 MNHNS and CDR2 SASEGT. The CDR3 runs to 13 residues. The CDR3 DNA follows: TGTGCCAGCATCGACCCCGGAGTGGAGCCCCAGCATTTT. Protein product: CASIDPGVEPQHF.

V gene TRBV5-1 combines with J gene TRBJ1-2, with D tentatively TRBD1 (6 bases). The CDR3 consists of 13 residues. Trimming cost V 4 bases and J 8 bases, with 15 bases left between them. Germline V gene lookup returns CDR1 SGHRS and CDR2 YFSETQ. This CDR3 reads CASSAGDRSGYTF. For the CDR3, the DNA is TGCGCCAGCAGCGCGGGCGACAGGTCGGGCTACACCTTC.

V gene TRBV11-2 combines with J gene TRBJ2-7; 7 positions agree with TRBD1. CDR3 length equals 16 residues. V lost 0 bases to trimming and J lost 2 bases; unmatched junction nucleotides: 7. From germline, CDR1 is SGHAT and CDR2 FQNNGV. CDR3 in amino acids: CASSLDRSGGPYEQYF. The DNA of the CDR3 is TGTGCCAGCAGCTTAGATCGATCAGGGGGACCCTACGAGCAGTACTTC.

This chain uses TRBV10-3 with TRBJ2-2, with 7 bases fitting TRBD2. The CDR3 is 15 residues long. V dropped 5 bases and J dropped 5; count of bases not matched to a gene: 8. CDR1 ENHRY and CDR2 SYGVKD come from the germline V gene. The CDR3 coding sequence is TGTGCCATCAGTTACGGCGGGAGTGGTACCGGGGAGCTGTTTTTT. It translates to CAISYGGSGTGELFF.

This chain connects TRBV5-4 to TRBJ2-3, with TRBD2 matching over 9 bases. Germline CDR1 and CDR2: SGHNT and YYREEE (reference sequence). V gave up 2 bases and J gave up 5 bases; unmatched junction bases: 6. This CDR3 comprises 15 residues. This chain's CDR3 is CASSFVAGDGDTQYF. CDR3 bases: TGTGCCAGCAGCTTTGTAGCGGGAGACGGAGATACGCAGTATTTT.

This clone was detected once. The V and J genes are TRBV5-6 and TRBJ2-1, with 9 bases matching TRBD2. Germline V gives CDR1 SGHDT, CDR2 YYEEEE. The CDR3 is 19 residues long. Losses at the gene ends were 3 bases for V and 0 bases for J; bases not matched to a gene: 13. DNA of the CDR3: TGTGCCAGCAGCTCCCCTACCCGACTAGCGGCTAGCTCCTACAATGAGCAGTTCTTC. Amino acid sequence: CASSSPTRLAASSYNEQFF.

The chain uses TRBV18 and TRBJ1-4; tentatively, D is TRBD1 (6 bases). Trimming stripped 0 bases from V and 6 bases from J, with 8 bases between. CDR1 is KGHSH, CDR2 LQKENI, per germline. The length of the CDR3 is 14 residues. The CDR3 sequence: CASSPPGGYEKLFF. The CDR3 DNA is TGTGCCAGCTCACCACCAGGGGGATATGAAAAACTGTTTTTT.

The chain couples TRBV11-2 to TRBJ2-1; 10 bases line up with TRBD2. Germline trimming cut 4 bases from V and 0 bases from J; bases unmatched to any gene: 6. The CDR3 contains 17 residues. Germline CDR1 and CDR2: SGHAT and FQNNGV. The CDR3 protein is CASSSGSGGSSYNEQFF. In DNA form, the CDR3 reads TGTGCCAGCAGCTCCGGTAGCGGGGGGAGCTCCTACAATGAGCAGTTCTTC.

This clone appeared once. The V and J genes are TRBV7-6 and TRBJ2-5, with TRBD2 matching over 16 bases. The CDR3 covers 21 residues. From germline, CDR1 is SGHVS and CDR2 FNYEAQ. Trimming cost V 4 bases and J 2 bases; bases outside gene matches: 16. This chain's CDR3 is CASSSPGWAGTSGGAQETQYF. CDR3 nucleotides: TGTGCCAGCAGCTCACCAGGATGGGCAGGGACTAGCGGGGGGGCTCAAGAGACCCAGTACTTC.

The chain joins TRBV5-6 to TRBJ1-5, with D possibly TRBD1 on 6 matching bases. The CDR3 loop spans 13 amino acids. Germline-derived CDR1 and CDR2 are SGHDT and YYEEEE. V dropped 2 bases and J dropped 7 bases, with 10 bases sitting between them. The chain's CDR3 is CASSLGGGQPQHF. CDR3 DNA: TGTGCCAGCAGCTTAGGGGGGGGGCAGCCCCAGCATTTT.

This rearrangement joins TRBV25-1 to TRBJ1-4, with a possible D match to TRBD1 (6 bases). Trimming cost V 7 bases and J 3 bases, with 12 bases left between them. Germline-derived CDR1 and CDR2 are MGHDK and SYGVNS. This CDR3 is 14 amino acids long. The CDR3 DNA is TGTGCCAGCACCCTAGGGGGAGCTAATGAAAAACTGTTTTTT. It yields the protein CASTLGGANEKLFF. Combining the CDR3 with reference TRBV25-1 and TRBJ1-4 gives the whole variable domain EADIYQTPRYLVIGTGKKITLECSQTMGHDKMYWYQQDPGMELHLIHYSYGVNSTEKGDLSSESTVSRIRTEHFPLTLESARPSHTSQYLCASTLGGANEKLFFGSGTQLSVL.

The chain is built from TRBV6-5 and TRBJ2-7; D perhaps matches TRBD2 (6 bases). This CDR3 is 16 amino acids long. V lost 2 bases and J 2 bases, leaving 16 bases between the germline ends. Germline-derived CDR1 and CDR2 are MNHEY and SVGAGI. In DNA form, the CDR3 reads TGTGCCAGCAGTTACGGGGGGTCGGGACCGGCCTACGAGCAGTACTTC. Residues: CASSYGGSGPAYEQYF.

The rearrangement uses TRBV6-5 and TRBJ1-4, with D maybe TRBD1 (5 bases). Trimming cost V 0 bases and J 8 bases, with 10 bases left between them. There are 14 residues in the CDR3. CDR1 is MNHEY, CDR2 SVGAGI, per germline. The CDR3 DNA is TGTGCCAGCAGTTACTCGGGGGGGGGAGAAAAACTGTTTTTT. This gives the protein CASSYSGGGEKLFF.

CDR3 residues: CASSPGTGMAQAFF. The DNA of the CDR3 is TGTGCCAGCAGCCCAGGGACAGGTATGGCTCAAGCTTTCTTT. The chain carries TRBV7-9 and TRBJ1-1, with 8 nucleotides matching TRBD1. This CDR3 is built from 14 residues. J gave up 9 bases and V 5 bases, and 11 bases lay outside the gene matches. Germline V gene lookup returns CDR1 SEHNR and CDR2 FQNEAQ (reference sequence).

The V and J genes are TRBV28 and TRBJ1-1, with D unclear. From germline, CDR1 is MDHEN and CDR2 SYDVKM. Trimming took off 5 bases at V and 0 bases at J, with 16 bases between the two ends. The CDR3 runs 16 residues. DNA of the CDR3: TGTGCCAGCAGTCGAGTAGGAGAGGGTTTGAACACTGAAGCTTTCTTT. Residues: CASSRVGEGLNTEAFF.

Here the CDR3 reads CASSEVGGTGELFF. The CDR3 coding sequence is TGTGCCAGCAGTGAAGTCGGGGGGACCGGGGAGCTGTTTTTT. V and J are TRBV6-1 and TRBJ2-2, with 7 nucleotides matching TRBD2. The length of the CDR3 is 14 residues. V lost 1 base to trimming and J lost 5 bases; unmatched junction nucleotides: 1. Germline loops: CDR1 MNHNS, CDR2 SASEGT.

The chain uses TRBV4-2 and TRBJ2-7; D is unresolved. Germline V gene lookup returns CDR1 LGHNA and CDR2 YNFKEQ. The V and J ends lost 0 bases and 0 bases respectively, with 3 bases between them. The length of the CDR3 is 13 residues. The CDR3 loop is CASSQDNSYEQYF. DNA of the CDR3: TGTGCCAGCAGCCAAGATAACTCCTACGAGCAGTACTTC.

V is TRBV9 and J is TRBJ2-1, with D perhaps TRBD2 (5 bases). This CDR3 contains 14 residues. Germline CDR1 SGDLS, CDR2 YYNGEE. Trimming pared 3 bases from V and 1 base from J, leaving 8 bases between. The CDR3 nucleotides are TGTGCCAGCAGCGCCGGGGATTCCTACAATGAGCAGTTCTTC. This translates into CASSAGDSYNEQFF.